The 28 T cell receptor beta chains presented below share a single source sample, sequenced in a study of T cells in tuberculosis. Profiled with immunoSEQ multiplex PCR; TCRdb holds only in-frame clones, not every one. This table holds roughly 35,000 clones, more than 85% found once. Sequenced material: PBMCs. Receptor source: a donor aged 10-29 years with latent tuberculosis or without tuberculosis infection.

The rearrangement joins TRBV27 to TRBJ2-7; the match to TRBD1 covers 7 bases. Trimming took 6 bases from V and 3 from J; bases not matched to a gene: 11. The CDR3 extends over 15 amino acids. Germline CDR1 MNHEY, CDR2 SMNVEV (reference sequence). The CDR3 loop reads CASRSGDRVLYEQYF. The CDR3 nucleotides are TGTGCCAGCAGAAGTGGGGACAGAGTCCTCTACGAGCAGTACTTC.

The CDR3 nucleotides are TGTGCCAGCAGGCCAACAGGGGGGAACGAGCAGTACTTC. It translates to CASRPTGGNEQYF. The chain has TRBV7-2 and TRBJ2-7; 8 nucleotides line up with TRBD1. Germline CDR1 reads SGHTA; CDR2 reads FQGNSA. The CDR3 consists of 13 residues. V lost 6 bases, J lost 5 bases, and 6 bases stayed unmatched.

The rearrangement links TRBV30 to TRBJ1-2, with 9 bases lining up with TRBD1. Looked up from germline, CDR1 is GTSNPN and CDR2 is SVGIG (reference sequence). The V segment lost 4 bases and the J segment 4 bases; nucleotides outside the gene matches: 13. This CDR3 contains 16 residues. The CDR3 nucleotides read TGTGCCTGGACCGTACGTGACAGGGGGTACTTCTATGGCTACACCTTC. Translated: CAWTVRDRGYFYGYTF. Full variable domain (remainder filled in from reference TRBV30 and TRBJ1-2): SQTIHQWPATLVQPVGSPLSLECTVEGTSNPNLYWYRQAAGRGLQLLFYSVGIGQISSEVPQNLSASRPQDRQFILSSKKLLLSDSGFYLCAWTVRDRGYFYGYTFGSGTRLTVV.

The CDR3 reads CASSPESGTGTYGYTF. CDR3 DNA: TGCGCCAGCAGCCCGGAATCCGGGACAGGGACCTATGGCTACACCTTC. This chain joins TRBV4-3 and TRBJ1-2; TRBD1 aligns across 9 bases. The CDR3 runs 16 residues. V shed 4 bases and J 4 bases; nucleotides not matched to a gene: 10. Germline CDR1 reads LGHNA; CDR2 reads YSLEER.

The chain has TRBV5-5 and TRBJ2-7, with 9 bases that match TRBD1. The CDR3 has 15 amino acids. The germline gives CDR1 SGHKS, CDR2 YYEKEE (reference sequence). Trimming removed 0 bases from V and 6 bases from J; junction bases left unmatched: 7. The chain's CDR3 is CASSLVPGQGLEQYF. CDR3 DNA: TGTGCCAGCAGCTTGGTTCCAGGACAGGGGCTCGAGCAGTACTTC.

The chain links TRBV10-3 to TRBJ2-7; no definite D call. There are 13 residues in the CDR3. CDR1 is ENHRY and CDR2 is SYGVKD in the germline V gene. The V end was cut by 4 bases, the J end by 0 bases, with 7 bases between. CDR3 DNA: TGTGCCATCAGTGGCGGCTCCTCCTACGAGCAGTACTTC. Translated, it gives CAISGGSSYEQYF.

The chain links TRBV29-1 to TRBJ2-6, with D tentatively TRBD1 (5 bases). CDR1 and CDR2 (germline): SQVTM, ANQGSEA. Trimming took off 5 bases at V and 0 bases at J, with 11 bases between the two ends. The CDR3 is made up of 15 amino acids. Here the CDR3 DNA reads TGCAGCGTTCAAGGACAAGTCTCTGGGGCCAACGTCCTGACTTTC. This codes for CSVQGQVSGANVLTF.

This clone came up a few times. The chain employs TRBV10-3 and TRBJ1-2; 12 bases fit TRBD1. Germline V gene sequence: CDR1 ENHRY, CDR2 SYGVKD. This CDR3 is 17 amino acids long. V trimming: 0 bases; J trimming: 6 bases; junction bases outside the gene matches: 8. The CDR3: CAISESTGTGGTNGYTF. The CDR3 DNA sequence: TGTGCCATCAGTGAGTCAACCGGGACAGGGGGCACAAATGGCTACACCTTC.

The chain carries TRBV30 and TRBJ2-7, with a weak D call TRBD1 (5 bases). This CDR3 is 14 amino acids long. Trimming removed 3 bases at V and 2 bases at J, with 14 bases between. Per the germline V gene, CDR1 is GTSNPN and CDR2 is SVGIG (reference sequence). The CDR3 nucleotides read TGTGCCTGGAGCCGACAGCTACGAACCTACGAGCAGTACTTC. Protein product: CAWSRQLRTYEQYF.

The chain couples TRBV7-2 to TRBJ2-5; TRBD1 matches 8 bases. Losses at the gene ends were 4 bases for V and 2 bases for J; bases not matched to a gene: 3. The CDR3 is 14 amino acids. Germline assignment: CDR1 SGHTA and CDR2 FQGNSA. As DNA, the CDR3 is TGTGCCAGCAGCTCTGACAGGGGACAAGAGACCCAGTACTTC. It codes for CASSSDRGQETQYF.

The sample holds one count of this clone. V gene TRBV2 combines with J gene TRBJ2-1; D may be TRBD1 (6 bases). The ends were cut back, 7 bases at V and 10 bases at J, with 29 bases in the middle. Germline V CDR1 and CDR2: SNHLY, FYNNEI. This CDR3 is 17 amino acids long. The CDR3 DNA is TGTGCCAGCAACGTCGGGCAGAGGCGAAAGGGGGAGAGAGAGCAGTTCTTC. Amino acid sequence: CASNVGQRRKGEREQFF.

V is TRBV4-3 and J is TRBJ2-7; TRBD2 is a possible D gene (6 bases). Germline V lookup: CDR1 LGHNA, CDR2 YSLEER. The V end was cut by 0 bases, the J end by 0 bases, with 9 bases between. The CDR3 length is 15 residues. CDR3 loop: CASSQEEGGSYEQYF. In nucleotides, the CDR3 is TGCGCCAGCAGCCAAGAGGAGGGAGGCTCCTACGAGCAGTACTTC.

J is TRBJ2-1 and V is TRBV10-2, with TRBD2 matching 8 bases. This CDR3 comprises 14 residues. The V gene's germline CDR1 is WSHSY and CDR2 SAAADI. V gave up 3 bases and J gave up 4 bases; unmatched junction bases: 2. For the CDR3, the DNA is TGCGCCAGCAGTGATCAGCGGGGGTACAATGAGCAGTTCTTC. Amino acid sequence: CASSDQRGYNEQFF.

This rearrangement joins TRBV6-1 to TRBJ2-7; D possibly corresponds to TRBD2 (6 bases). The CDR3 is made up of 13 amino acids. CDR1 MNHNS and CDR2 SASEGT come from the germline V gene. Trimming pared 6 bases from V and 3 bases from J, leaving 12 bases between. As DNA, the CDR3 is TGTGCCAGCAGCCCGGGACTCATCTACGAGCAGTACTTC. Protein product: CASSPGLIYEQYF.

J is TRBJ2-5 and V is TRBV5-4; D remains ambiguous. V lost 3 bases and J lost 2, with 8 bases in between. Germline V gives CDR1 SGHNT, CDR2 YYREEE (reference sequence). The CDR3 contains 13 residues. The chain's CDR3 is CASSSGDQETQYF. The CDR3, as DNA: TGTGCCAGCAGCTCCGGAGATCAAGAGACCCAGTACTTC. The full variable domain, in which reference TRBV5-4 and TRBJ2-5 provide the parts outside the CDR3, is ETGVTQSPTHLIKTRGQQVTLRCSSQSGHNTVSWYQQALGQGPQFIFQYYREEENGRGNFPPRFSGLQFPNYSSELNVNALELDDSALYLCASSSGDQETQYFGPGTRLLVL.

This clone was detected only once. V is TRBV14 and J is TRBJ1-4, with a weak D call TRBD1 (6 bases). This CDR3 spans 15 amino acids. Germline V gene sequence: CDR1 SGHDN, CDR2 FVKESK. Between the trimmed V and J ends, which lost 4 bases and 1 base, there was a span of 10 bases. CDR3 sequence (DNA): TGTGCCAGCAGCCCAGAAGGGGGAACTAATGAAAAACTGTTTTTT. Its translation: CASSPEGGTNEKLFF.

The chain combines TRBV27 with TRBJ2-7; 12 bases are shared with TRBD2. CDR1 is MNHEY, CDR2 SMNVEV, per germline (reference sequence). The trim removed 4 bases at V and 2 bases at J, leaving 3 bases unmatched. This CDR3 has 15 amino acids. This CDR3 is CASSSSGRATYEQYF. In nucleotides, the CDR3 is TGTGCCAGCAGTTCTAGCGGGAGGGCCACCTACGAGCAGTACTTC.

This sequence joins TRBV5-8 and TRBJ2-7; 7 bases map to TRBD1. From germline, CDR1 is SGHTS and CDR2 YDEGEE. The CDR3 runs 14 residues. Losses at the gene ends were 4 bases for V and 1 base for J; bases not matched to a gene: 5. DNA of the CDR3: TGTGCCAGCAGCCACTGGGACAGATCCTACGAGCAGTACTTC. Protein sequence: CASSHWDRSYEQYF.

The CDR3 is CASGRGGTYEQYF. Written as DNA, the CDR3 is TGTGCCAGCGGTCGAGGAGGGACCTACGAGCAGTACTTC. V usage is TRBV7-7 and J usage is TRBJ2-7; D perhaps matches TRBD2 (6 bases). This CDR3 is built from 13 residues. Germline values: CDR1 SSHAT, CDR2 FNYEAQ (reference sequence). Trimming cost V 8 bases and J 2 bases, with 13 bases left between them.

This chain joins TRBV7-2 and TRBJ2-7; D uncertain. Trimming took 2 bases from V and 7 from J, leaving 12 bases between them. The germline V gene encodes CDR1 SGHTA and CDR2 FQGNSA. This CDR3 region has 13 residues. The CDR3 region has the DNA TGTGCCAGCAGCTTAAGTATCGGTTGGGAGCAGTACTTC. Amino acid sequence: CASSLSIGWEQYF.

The chain is built from TRBV7-2 and TRBJ2-2, with D possibly TRBD1 on 6 matching bases. The CDR3 covers 14 residues. The germline V and J ends were trimmed by 1 base and 4 bases, with 7 bases remaining between them. Germline V gene data show CDR1 as SGHTA and CDR2 as FQGNSA. The CDR3 protein is CASSLEGGTGELFF. In nucleotides, the CDR3 is TGTGCCAGCAGCTTAGAAGGGGGCACCGGGGAGCTGTTTTTT.

In its sample, this clone was seen a few times. The chain's CDR3 is CASSPDRDKQYF. The CDR3 DNA follows: TGTGCCAGCAGCCCGGACAGGGATAAGCAGTACTTC. V gene TRBV14 combines with J gene TRBJ2-7; 8 bases are shared with TRBD1. Germline CDR1 reads SGHDN; CDR2 reads FVKESK. Germline trimming cut 4 bases from V and 8 bases from J; bases unmatched to any gene: 4. The length of the CDR3 is 12 residues.

This chain links TRBV15 with TRBJ1-1, with D possibly being TRBD1 (5 bases). Germline loops: CDR1 LNHNV, CDR2 YYDKDF (reference sequence). The CDR3 loop spans 16 amino acids. V lost 0 bases to trimming and J lost 0 bases, with 11 bases between them. The CDR3 here is CATSRDDTGVNTEAFF. The CDR3 nucleotides read TGTGCCACCAGCAGAGATGACACAGGCGTGAACACTGAAGCTTTCTTT.

The chain links TRBV9 to TRBJ2-7, with D possibly TRBD2 on 5 matching bases. The V and J ends lost 0 bases and 6 bases respectively, with 16 bases between them. Germline V lookup: CDR1 SGDLS, CDR2 YYNGEE. CDR3 length: 15 amino acids. CDR3 bases: TGTGCCAGCAGCGTAGGCCGGGCCGGGAATCGCGAGCAGTACTTC. Residues: CASSVGRAGNREQYF.

The chain links TRBV19 to TRBJ1-5; D is ambiguous. The CDR3 contains 16 residues. Germline loops: CDR1 LNHDA, CDR2 SQIVND (reference sequence). The V end lost 5 bases, the J end lost 7 bases, and 21 bases lay between the germline ends. The CDR3 protein is CASSSFPNIRGQPQHF. As DNA, the CDR3 is TGTGCCAGTAGTTCCTTCCCCAATATCAGAGGACAGCCCCAGCATTTT. The full variable domain, with the rest looked up from reference TRBV19 and TRBJ1-5, is DGGITQSPKYLFRKEGQNVTLSCEQNLNHDAMYWYRQDPGQGLRLIYYSQIVNDFQKGDIAEGYSVSREKKESFPLTVTSAQKNPTAFYLCASSSFPNIRGQPQHFGDGTRLSIL.

This chain uses TRBV5-4 with TRBJ2-2; 11 bases are a match to TRBD2. V was pared by 0 bases and J by 4 bases, with 8 bases of the junction left unmatched. The CDR3 has 18 residues. Germline CDR1 SGHNT, CDR2 YYREEE (reference sequence). The CDR3 region has the DNA TGTGCCAGCAGCTTGGGAACTAGCGGGAGTCGTGGCACCGGGGAGCTGTTTTTT. Translating it yields CASSLGTSGSRGTGELFF.

The CDR3 loop reads CATQGWRDAGGYTF. In DNA, the CDR3 is TGTGCCACCCAAGGGTGGCGGGACGCGGGAGGCTACACCTTC. This chain uses TRBV25-1 with TRBJ1-2; possibly TRBD1 for D (5 bases). This CDR3 is built from 14 residues. Trimming took off 10 bases at V and 8 bases at J, with 23 bases between the two ends. Germline V lookup: CDR1 MGHDK, CDR2 SYGVNS.

This clone appeared once. As DNA, the CDR3 is TGTGCCAGCAGTTACGAGGCGGGAGGGTACGAGCAGTACTTC. It is translated as CASSYEAGGYEQYF. The chain recombines TRBV6-5 with TRBJ2-7; 9 bases map to TRBD2. This CDR3 is built from 14 residues. Germline V gene lookup returns CDR1 MNHEY and CDR2 SVGAGI. V gave up 2 bases and J gave up 4 bases; unmatched junction bases: 3.